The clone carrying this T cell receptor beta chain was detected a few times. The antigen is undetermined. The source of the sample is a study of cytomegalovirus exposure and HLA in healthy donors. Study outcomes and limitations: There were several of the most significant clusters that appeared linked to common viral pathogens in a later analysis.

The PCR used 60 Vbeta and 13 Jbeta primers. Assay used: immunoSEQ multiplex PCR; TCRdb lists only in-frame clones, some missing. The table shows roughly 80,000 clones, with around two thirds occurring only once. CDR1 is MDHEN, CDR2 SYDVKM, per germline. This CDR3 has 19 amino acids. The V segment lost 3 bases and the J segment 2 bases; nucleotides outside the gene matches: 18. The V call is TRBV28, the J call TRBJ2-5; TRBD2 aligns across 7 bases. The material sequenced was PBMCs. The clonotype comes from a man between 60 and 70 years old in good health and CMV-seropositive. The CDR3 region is CASSFEAGREYLGQETQYF. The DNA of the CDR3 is TGTGCCAGCAGTTTTGAAGCTGGGCGGGAGTATCTCGGGCAAGAGACCCAGTACTTC.